This TCR beta chain originates from a study of T cells in Graves' hyperthyroidism and ophthalmopathy. Amplified regions were TCR beta CDR3 sequences from RNA transcripts. An initial round of RT-PCR targeting the TCR CDR3 relied on the HTBI primer set. TCRdb used MiXCR to reprocess the multiplex PCR reads, holding one entry per CDR3 protein. The data show approximately 600,000 distinct CDR3 sequences, with over 11% seen just once and 5.8% held by the top ten. Trimming at V came to 4 bases and at J to 2 bases, leaving 0 bases not matched to a gene. Germline CDR1 and CDR2: GTSNPN and SVGIG (reference sequence). This CDR3 contains 13 residues.

The chain has TRBV30 and TRBJ2-1, with 9 bases aligning to TRBD2. The origin of this receptor is a woman aged 25 to 39 with Graves' hyperthyroidism that later progressed to Graves' ophthalmopathy. The sequencing sample was made of blood. The CDR3 DNA reads as TGTGCCTGGATAGCGGGAGCCTACAATGAGCAGTTCTTC. Amino acids: CAWIAGAYNEQFF.